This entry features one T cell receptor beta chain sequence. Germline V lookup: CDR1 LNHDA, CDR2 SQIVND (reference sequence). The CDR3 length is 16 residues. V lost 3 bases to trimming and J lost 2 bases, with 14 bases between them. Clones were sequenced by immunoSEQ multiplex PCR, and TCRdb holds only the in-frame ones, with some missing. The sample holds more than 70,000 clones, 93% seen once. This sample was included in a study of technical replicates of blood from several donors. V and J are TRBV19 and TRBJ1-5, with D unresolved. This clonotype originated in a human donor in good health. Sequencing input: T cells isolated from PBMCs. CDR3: CASSISGELRNQPQHF. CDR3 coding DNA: TGTGCCAGTAGTATTTCGGGAGAGTTGCGCAATCAGCCCCAGCATTTT. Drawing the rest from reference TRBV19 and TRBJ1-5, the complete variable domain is DGGITQSPKYLFRKEGQNVTLSCEQNLNHDAMYWYRQDPGQGLRLIYYSQIVNDFQKGDIAEGYSVSREKKESFPLTVTSAQKNPTAFYLCASSISGELRNQPQHFGDGTRLSIL.